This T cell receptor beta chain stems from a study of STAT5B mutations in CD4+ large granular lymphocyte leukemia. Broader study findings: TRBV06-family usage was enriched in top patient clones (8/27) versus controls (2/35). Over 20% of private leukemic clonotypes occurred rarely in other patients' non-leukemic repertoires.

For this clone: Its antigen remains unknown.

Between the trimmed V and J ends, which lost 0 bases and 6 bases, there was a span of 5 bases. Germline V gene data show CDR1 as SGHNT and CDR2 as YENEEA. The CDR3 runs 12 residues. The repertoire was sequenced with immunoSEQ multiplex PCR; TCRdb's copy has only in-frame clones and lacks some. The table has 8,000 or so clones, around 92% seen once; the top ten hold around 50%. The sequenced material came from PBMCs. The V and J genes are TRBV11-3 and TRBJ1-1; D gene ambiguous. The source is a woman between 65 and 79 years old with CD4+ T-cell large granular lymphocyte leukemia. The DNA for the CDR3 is TGTGCCAGCAGCTTAGATGGCCCTGAAGCTTTCTTT. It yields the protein CASSLDGPEAFF.